The 12 T cell receptor beta chains given below trace back to one sample, sequenced in a study of follicular helper T cells after annual influenza vaccination. Time point: 2014-2015 season, pre-vaccination. TCRdb's copy holds only in-frame clones and misses some; the assay was immunoSEQ multiplex PCR. This table holds some 430 clones, roughly 80% found once. The input for sequencing was CXCR5+ CD38+ circulating T follicular helper cells from blood, taken on the day of influenza vaccination. Subset indicated: circulating Tfh, non-naive CD4+CXCR5+PD-1+ (ICOS+CD38+ or ICOS-CD38-). The receptors were sampled from an adult who received the influenza vaccine.

The chain combines TRBV6-4 with TRBJ1-2; unclear D gene. Germline-derived CDR1 and CDR2 are MRHNA and SNTAGT. The CDR3 consists of 17 residues. The V gene lost 5 bases and the J gene lost 4 bases, with 23 bases spanning the gap. CDR3 DNA: TGTGCCAGCAGTTGGTGCTTCCCACACGGAAAGACCTATGGCTACACCTTC. It is translated as CASSWCFPHGKTYGYTF.

The chain links TRBV11-2 to TRBJ2-7, with 7 bases that match TRBD1. Germline-derived CDR1 and CDR2 are SGHAT and FQNNGV. The CDR3 is 18 residues long. The trim removed 7 bases at V and 0 bases at J, leaving 18 bases unmatched. The CDR3 sequence is CASNHTPPTGYVSYEQYF. CDR3 sequence (DNA): TGTGCCAGCAACCACACCCCCCCGACAGGGTATGTCTCCTACGAGCAGTACTTC.

The V and J genes are TRBV5-1 and TRBJ2-2; 9 positions match TRBD2. V lost 4 bases and J lost 2; bases outside the gene matches: 9. CDR1 and CDR2 (germline): SGHRS, YFSETQ. The CDR3 sequence is 17 residues long. CDR3 region: CASSNHGAGGNTGELFF. The CDR3 DNA sequence: TGCGCCAGCAGCAACCACGGAGCGGGGGGCAACACCGGGGAGCTGTTTTTT.

The chain recombines TRBV12-1 with TRBJ1-5. TRBV12-1 is flagged as a pseudogene. This CDR3 has 17 residues. CDR3 sequence (DNA): TGTGCCAGCAGCCGAACAAAGGCAAGGGTATGCGGTCAGCCCCAGCATTTT. Amino acids: CASSRTKARVCGQPQHF.

The rearrangement links TRBV30 to TRBJ1-6, with D uncertain. Germline-derived CDR1 and CDR2 are GTSNPN and SVGIG (reference sequence). Trimming stripped 5 bases from V and 6 bases from J, with 11 bases between. The CDR3 is 13 amino acids. As DNA, the CDR3 is TGTGCCTGGGACACCGTCCCTAATTCACCCCTCCACTTT. Residues: CAWDTVPNSPLHF.

CDR3 bases: TGTGCCAGCAGTGAACGGCCCTCCACAGATACGCAGTATTTT. Translation: CASSERPSTDTQYF. V and J are TRBV13 and TRBJ2-3; D not resolved. V dropped 6 bases and J dropped 2 bases, with 12 bases sitting between them. CDR1 and CDR2 (germline): PRHDT, FYEKMQ (reference sequence). This CDR3 contains 14 residues.

This chain links TRBV18 with TRBJ1-6; perhaps TRBD1 as D (5 bases). Germline V gives CDR1 KGHSH, CDR2 LQKENI. V lost 5 bases, J lost 10 bases, and 12 bases lay in between. This CDR3 spans 13 amino acids. CDR3 in amino acids: CASSTRRESPLHF. Written as DNA, the CDR3 is TGTGCCAGCTCAACGCGCAGGGAATCACCCCTCCACTTT.

The V call is TRBV28, the J call TRBJ2-7; D may be TRBD2 (5 bases). V was cut by 4 bases and J by 0 bases, with 13 bases left in between. This CDR3 has 15 residues. CDR1 MDHEN and CDR2 SYDVKM come from the germline V gene. CDR3: CASSWAGTSSYEQYF. As DNA, the CDR3 is TGTGCCAGCAGTTGGGCGGGCACGAGCTCCTACGAGCAGTACTTC.

This clone was observed a single time. CDR3: CASSPLGGAGETQYF. Written as DNA, the CDR3 is TGTGCCAGCAGCCCCCTCGGGGGGGCCGGGGAGACCCAGTACTTC. The rearrangement uses TRBV7-7 and TRBJ2-5; 8 bases agree with TRBD2. V gave up 5 bases and J gave up 5 bases; unmatched junction bases: 10. Germline CDR1 SSHAT, CDR2 FNYEAQ (reference sequence). The CDR3 sequence is 15 residues long. The whole variable domain, remainder taken from reference TRBV7-7 and TRBJ2-5, is GAGVSQSPRYKVTKRGQDVTLRCDPISSHATLYWYQQALGQGPEFLTYFNYEAQPDKSGLPSDRFSAERPEGSISTLTIQRTEQRDSAMYRCASSPLGGAGETQYFGPGTRLLVL.

The genes are TRBV5-6 and TRBJ2-2; D gene uncertain. Germline loops: CDR1 SGHDT, CDR2 YYEEEE. This CDR3 contains 13 residues. Trimming took 7 bases from V and 4 from J, leaving 11 bases between them. CDR3 sequence (DNA): TGTGCCAGCGGAGCTGTGGGCACCGGGGAGCTGTTTTTT. The encoded protein is CASGAVGTGELFF.

The V and J genes are TRBV4-3 and TRBJ1-4; D is possibly TRBD1 (5 bases). V lost 1 base and J 7 bases, leaving 13 bases between the germline ends. The germline CDR1 and CDR2 sequences are LGHNA and YSLEER. This CDR3 has 15 residues. CDR3 in DNA: TGCGCCAGCAGCCAAGTCGGAGGGGATGGTGAAAAACTGTTTTTT. It is translated as CASSQVGGDGEKLFF.

The chain employs TRBV4-2 and TRBJ1-3; no clear D. The V end was cut by 3 bases, the J end by 0 bases, with 9 bases between. The CDR3 has 15 residues. Per germline, CDR1 LGHNA and CDR2 YNFKEQ. As DNA, the CDR3 is TGTGCCAGCAGCCAGCACAGAACCTCTGGAAACACCATATATTTT. Encoded protein: CASSQHRTSGNTIYF.